This record looks at one TCR beta chain sequence and its context. The data belong to a study of cytomegalovirus exposure and HLA in healthy donors. The CDR3 totals 14 residues. The ends were cut back, 1 base at V and 12 bases at J, with 18 bases in the middle. With 60 Vbeta and 13 Jbeta primers, the PCR was carried out. Libraries were prepared by immunoSEQ multiplex PCR; TCRdb keeps only in-frame clonotypes and omits some of them. The sample consists of about 120,000 clones, around 77% of them appearing once. The CMV serostatus of this donor went unrecorded. The sequencing input was PBMCs. The receptor was derived from a human donor in good health. The V gene is TRBV23-1, the J gene TRBJ2-5, with D tentatively TRBD1 (6 bases). TRBV23-1 is known as an ORF, though its function is uncertain. CDR3 residues: CASSQYLGAEYKYF. The CDR3 region has the DNA TGCGCCAGCAGTCAATACTTGGGGGCGGAGTATAAGTACTTC.